The 25 T cell receptor beta chains below were found in one sample sequenced in a study of control samples from healthy donors and cancer patients. The repertoire was sequenced with immunoSEQ multiplex PCR; TCRdb's copy has only in-frame clones and lacks some. The sample holds around 30,000 clones; about 86% are singletons and the top ten take about 1.6%. Sequencing used PBMCs. The origin of the receptors is a woman aged 40 to 49 with lung cancer.

The gene calls are TRBV5-5 and TRBJ1-1; 9 bases line up with TRBD1. J was trimmed by 1 base and V by 0 bases; bases with no gene match: 10. Germline CDR1 SGHKS, CDR2 YYEKEE (reference sequence). The CDR3 runs to 18 residues. CDR3 coding DNA: TGTGCCAGCAGCTTGGGACAGGGGGGGTCGGGCCGGAACACTGAAGCTTTCTTT. Protein product: CASSLGQGGSGRNTEAFF.

This rearrangement joins TRBV18 to TRBJ2-3; D gene ambiguous. The V end lost 4 bases, the J end lost 0 bases, and 5 bases lay between the germline ends. Germline V gene sequence: CDR1 KGHSH, CDR2 LQKENI. This CDR3 comprises 13 residues. The CDR3 reads CASSQGSTDTQYF. CDR3 DNA: TGTGCCAGCTCACAGGGCAGCACAGATACGCAGTATTTT.

This clone appeared once. This chain uses TRBV5-1 with TRBJ2-5, with 12 bases matching TRBD2. Germline V gives CDR1 SGHRS, CDR2 YFSETQ. V trimming: 2 bases; J trimming: 0 bases; junction bases outside the gene matches: 2. The CDR3 has 16 residues. The CDR3 spells CASSFGLAGYQETQYF. CDR3 in DNA: TGCGCCAGCAGCTTCGGACTAGCGGGGTACCAAGAGACCCAGTACTTC.

The rearrangement uses TRBV9 and TRBJ2-2; 10 positions match TRBD2. This CDR3 is built from 16 residues. Losses at the gene ends were 4 bases for V and 4 bases for J; bases not matched to a gene: 7. CDR1 and CDR2 (germline): SGDLS, YYNGEE. The DNA for the CDR3 is TGTGCCAGCAGCACCCTAGCGGGGGCTACCACCGGGGAGCTGTTTTTT. This gives the protein CASSTLAGATTGELFF.

This sequence joins TRBV18 and TRBJ2-1; D gene ambiguous. The V gene's germline CDR1 is KGHSH and CDR2 LQKENI. The ends were cut back, 2 bases at V and 10 bases at J, with 9 bases in the middle. The CDR3 contains 12 residues. This chain's CDR3 is CASSPTLGEQFF. CDR3 bases: TGTGCCAGCTCACCAACACTTGGGGAGCAGTTCTTC.

This rearrangement joins TRBV5-1 to TRBJ2-7; TRBD2 aligns across 15 bases. V lost 4 bases to trimming and J lost 0 bases; unmatched junction nucleotides: 8. CDR1 is SGHRS, CDR2 YFSETQ, per germline. The CDR3 is 18 residues long. This CDR3 is CASSEQPGLAGGSYEQYF. The CDR3 region has the DNA TGCGCCAGCAGCGAACAACCGGGACTAGCGGGGGGCTCCTACGAGCAGTACTTC.

V and J are TRBV7-2 and TRBJ2-3; D is possibly TRBD2 (7 bases). The germline V gene encodes CDR1 SGHTA and CDR2 FQGNSA. The CDR3 extends over 15 amino acids. V dropped 8 bases and J dropped 2 bases, with 17 bases sitting between them. CDR3 amino acids: CASRPGGGLTDTQYF. CDR3 bases: TGTGCCAGCCGGCCTGGCGGGGGCCTCACAGATACGCAGTATTTT.

The V gene is TRBV11-2, the J gene TRBJ1-2; 8 positions agree with TRBD1. CDR1 is SGHAT and CDR2 is FQNNGV in the germline V gene. V lost 2 bases to trimming and J lost 3 bases; unmatched junction nucleotides: 5. The CDR3 contains 15 residues. The CDR3 loop reads CASSLYGTGDYGYTF. CDR3 DNA: TGTGCCAGCAGCTTATATGGGACAGGCGACTATGGCTACACCTTC.

The sample holds a few counts of this clone. The chain carries TRBV2 and TRBJ1-1; D not resolved. This CDR3 has 14 residues. Germline V CDR1 and CDR2: SNHLY, FYNNEI. V gave up 6 bases and J gave up 3 bases, with 14 bases separating them. The CDR3 reads CASRVLDGDTEAFF. CDR3 coding DNA: TGTGCCAGCAGGGTCCTTGATGGGGACACTGAAGCTTTCTTT.

The chain carries TRBV18 and TRBJ2-3, with 10 bases identical to TRBD2. CDR1 and CDR2 (germline): KGHSH, LQKENI. Unmatched junction bases numbered 8, after V lost 5 bases and J lost 0 bases. CDR3 length: 17 residues. The CDR3 region is CASSVASGGQSTDTQYF. CDR3 sequence (DNA): TGTGCCAGCTCAGTGGCTAGCGGGGGACAAAGCACAGATACGCAGTATTTT. Supplemented by reference TRBV18 and TRBJ2-3, the full variable domain reads NAGVMQNPRHLVRRRGQEARLRCSPMKGHSHVYWYRQLPEEGLKFMVYLQKENIIDESGMPKERFSAEFPKEGPSILRIQQVVRGDSAAYFCASSVASGGQSTDTQYFGPGTRLTVL.

This sequence joins TRBV2 and TRBJ2-4, with D maybe TRBD2 (7 bases). Germline CDR1 is SNHLY and CDR2 is FYNNEI. V was clipped by 3 bases and J by 2 bases, with 14 bases between them. CDR3 size: 16 residues. CDR3 nucleotide sequence: TGTGCCAGCAGTGAGTGGGGGGGCACGTCCAAAAACATTCAGTACTTC. It yields the protein CASSEWGGTSKNIQYF.

The chain links TRBV6-5 to TRBJ2-5; a weak D match, TRBD2 (6 bases). The germline V gene encodes CDR1 MNHEY and CDR2 SVGAGI. The CDR3 is 14 residues long. Trimming left V 6 bases short and J 2 bases short, with 13 bases between. The chain's CDR3 is CASSITRGQETQYF. The CDR3 bases are TGTGCCAGCAGCATTACGCGGGGACAAGAGACCCAGTACTTC.

This clone was seen more than once but under ten times. The rearrangement joins TRBV6-2 or TRBV6-3 to TRBJ2-2; 9 bases fit TRBD2. The CDR3 loop spans 18 amino acids. After removal of 3 bases from V and 5 bases from J, the junction contained 13 bases not matched to a gene. Per germline, CDR1 MNHEY and CDR2 SVGEGT. For the CDR3, the DNA is TGTGCCAGCAGTTATAGTTCTCGCGGGGGGGCCTGGACCGGGGAGCTGTTTTTT. Protein product: CASSYSSRGGAWTGELFF.

The chain has TRBV6-5 and TRBJ2-1; 7 bases match TRBD1. The V gene's germline CDR1 is MNHEY and CDR2 SVGAGI. The CDR3 is 16 amino acids. V lost 4 bases and J lost 6; bases outside the gene matches: 12. This CDR3 reads CASSFLPGQRSNEQFF. CDR3 DNA sequence: TGTGCCAGCAGTTTCCTTCCGGGACAGCGGAGCAATGAGCAGTTCTTC.

This chain joins TRBV3-1 (or the pseudogene TRBV3-2) and TRBJ1-2; D not resolved. The germline V gene encodes CDR1 LGHDT and CDR2 YNNKEL (reference sequence). The CDR3 is 15 residues long. Trimming took 0 bases from V and 2 from J, leaving 10 bases between them. CDR3 region: CASSQDLGRNYGYTF. CDR3 nucleotides: TGTGCCAGCAGCCAAGATCTCGGGCGAAACTATGGCTACACCTTC.

V gene TRBV5-5 combines with J gene TRBJ1-6; D might be TRBD1 (5 bases). Germline V CDR1 and CDR2: SGHKS, YYEKEE (reference sequence). This CDR3 has 17 residues. Trimming removed 3 bases from V and 8 bases from J, with 21 bases in between. The CDR3 bases are TGTGCCAGCAGCTCCGGGACCGATAAAAATGGCTATTCACCCCTCCACTTT. It specifies CASSSGTDKNGYSPLHF.

The chain combines TRBV11-2 with TRBJ2-7; perhaps TRBD2 as D (5 bases). V lost 4 bases to trimming and J lost 0 bases, with 7 bases between them. The CDR3 covers 13 residues. Per germline, CDR1 SGHAT and CDR2 FQNNGV. CDR3 sequence (DNA): TGTGCCAGCAGCTCGGGGAGCTCCTACGAGCAGTACTTC. Translating gives CASSSGSSYEQYF.

The chain combines TRBV7-8 with TRBJ2-1, with 10 bases aligning to TRBD1. This CDR3 has 16 residues. Germline lookup yields CDR1 SGHVS and CDR2 FQNEAQ. The V and J ends lost 2 bases and 2 bases, in that order; junction bases with no gene match: 3. CDR3 nucleotide sequence: TGTGCCAGCAGCTTATTCGACAGGGGGCCCTACAATGAGCAGTTCTTC. Its translation: CASSLFDRGPYNEQFF.

The gene calls are TRBV29-1 and TRBJ1-1; D is ambiguous. V was shortened by 7 bases and J by 1 base, with 4 bases between the two germline ends. Per the germline V gene, CDR1 is SQVTM and CDR2 is ANQGSEA. The CDR3 sequence is 10 residues long. The CDR3 is CSGRNTEAFF. For the CDR3, the DNA is TGCAGCGGCAGGAACACTGAAGCTTTCTTT.

This rearrangement joins TRBV9 to TRBJ2-2; 8 bases agree with TRBD2. Germline trimming cut 4 bases from V and 3 bases from J; bases unmatched to any gene: 5. CDR1 and CDR2 (germline): SGDLS, YYNGEE. This CDR3 is built from 15 residues. This CDR3 reads CASSSRGGDTGELFF. CDR3 bases: TGTGCCAGCAGCTCTCGGGGGGGCGACACCGGGGAGCTGTTTTTT.

The V and J genes are TRBV5-1 and TRBJ2-3; D is perhaps TRBD1 (6 bases). V lost 0 bases, J lost 2 bases, and 10 bases lay in between. Germline lookup yields CDR1 SGHRS and CDR2 YFSETQ. This CDR3 spans 15 amino acids. The CDR3 DNA sequence: TGCGCCAGCAGCTTGGTTGACAGGTTCACAGATACGCAGTATTTT. Residues: CASSLVDRFTDTQYF.

V usage is TRBV3-1 (or the pseudogene TRBV3-2) and J usage is TRBJ1-1; D is possibly TRBD1 (6 bases). The CDR3 has 15 amino acids. Between the trimmed V and J ends, which lost 1 base and 0 bases, there was a span of 9 bases. Looked up from germline, CDR1 is LGHDT and CDR2 is YNNKEL (reference sequence). The CDR3 sequence: CASSQVDRLNTEAFF. CDR3 DNA sequence: TGTGCCAGCAGCCAAGTGGACAGACTGAACACTGAAGCTTTCTTT.

This rearrangement joins TRBV5-4 to TRBJ1-2; 10 bases line up with TRBD1. Germline CDR1 is SGHNT and CDR2 is YYREEE (reference sequence). This CDR3 is 14 amino acids long. V was clipped by 1 base and J by 4 bases; unmatched bases: 1. CDR3 sequence (DNA): TGTGCCAGCAGCTTGAGGGACAGGGGCTATGGCTACACCTTC. It translates to CASSLRDRGYGYTF. The variable domain in full, with the rest retrieved from reference TRBV5-4 and TRBJ1-2, is ETGVTQSPTHLIKTRGQQVTLRCSSQSGHNTVSWYQQALGQGPQFIFQYYREEENGRGNFPPRFSGLQFPNYSSELNVNALELDDSALYLCASSLRDRGYGYTFGSGTRLTVV.

The chain is built from TRBV7-9 and TRBJ2-2; TRBD1 aligns across 7 bases. The CDR3 sequence is 16 residues long. Trimming took 3 bases from V and 4 from J; bases not matched to a gene: 8. Germline loops: CDR1 SEHNR, CDR2 FQNEAQ (reference sequence). The CDR3 DNA is TGTGCCAGCAGCTTGGGACAGACGTCGTCCACCGGGGAGCTGTTTTTT. It translates to CASSLGQTSSTGELFF.

The gene calls are TRBV27 and TRBJ1-1; 7 nucleotides agree with TRBD1. CDR3 length: 18 residues. Germline V CDR1 and CDR2: MNHEY, SMNVEV (reference sequence). V lost 2 bases and J lost 3; bases outside the gene matches: 15. The CDR3 bases are TGTGCCAGCAGTTTAGGGGGCAGGGGGAGGTGGGGTGACACTGAAGCTTTCTTT. Protein product: CASSLGGRGRWGDTEAFF.